This TCR beta chain was retrieved from a study of T cells after yellow fever vaccination. Study-wide results and limits: The presence of abundant clonotypes contaminating from the bulk population was possible in FACS-sorted repertoires. Re-detected after boosting: most primary clones, around 96% of CD4 and about 85% of CD8. Of the clonotypes, a small share occurred in both CD4 and CD8 compartments.

5'RACE template switching added a universal primer site and UMIs to TCR cDNA. TCRdb reprocessed the 5' RACE reads with MiXCR, giving one entry per CDR3 protein. The data hold fewer than 90,000 distinct CDR3 sequences, with roughly 7.4% observed a single time. The germline CDR1 and CDR2 sequences are SQVTM and ANQGSEA. Trimming pared 3 bases from V and 6 bases from J, leaving 9 bases between. This CDR3 contains 11 residues. In this sample, this clonotype turned up many times. The antigen remains undetermined. The rearrangement links TRBV29-1 to TRBJ2-7; the D is unclear. Sample: CD8+ T cells sorted from PBMCs, taken more than 4 days after the first yellow fever vaccination. The sequence derives from a man younger than 35 who received the YFV17D yellow fever vaccine. The CDR3: CSVEGSSEQYV. The CDR3, as DNA: TGCAGCGTTGAGGGGTCAAGCGAGCAGTACGTC.